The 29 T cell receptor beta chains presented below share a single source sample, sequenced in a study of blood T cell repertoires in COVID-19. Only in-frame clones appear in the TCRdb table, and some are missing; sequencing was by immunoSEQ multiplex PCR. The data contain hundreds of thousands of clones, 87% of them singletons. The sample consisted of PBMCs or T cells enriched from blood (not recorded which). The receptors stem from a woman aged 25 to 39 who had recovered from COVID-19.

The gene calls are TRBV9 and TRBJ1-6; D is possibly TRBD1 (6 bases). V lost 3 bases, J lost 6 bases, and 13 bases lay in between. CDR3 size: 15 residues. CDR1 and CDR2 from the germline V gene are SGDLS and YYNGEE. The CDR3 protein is CASSAEGGPNSPLHF. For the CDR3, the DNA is TGTGCCAGCAGCGCGGAGGGGGGGCCTAATTCACCCCTCCACTTT.

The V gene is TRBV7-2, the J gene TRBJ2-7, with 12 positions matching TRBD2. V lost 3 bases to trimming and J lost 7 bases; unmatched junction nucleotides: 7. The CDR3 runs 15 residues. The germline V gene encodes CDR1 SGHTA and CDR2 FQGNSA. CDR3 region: CASSLGLAGRGEQYF. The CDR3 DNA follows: TGTGCCAGCAGCTTGGGACTAGCGGGTCGGGGAGAGCAGTACTTC.

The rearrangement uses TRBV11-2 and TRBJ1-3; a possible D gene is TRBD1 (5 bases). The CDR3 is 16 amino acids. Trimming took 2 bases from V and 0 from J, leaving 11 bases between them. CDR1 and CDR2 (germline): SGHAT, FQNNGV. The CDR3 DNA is TGTGCCAGCAGCTTAAACAGGCCGCTCTCTGGAAACACCATATATTTT. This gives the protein CASSLNRPLSGNTIYF.

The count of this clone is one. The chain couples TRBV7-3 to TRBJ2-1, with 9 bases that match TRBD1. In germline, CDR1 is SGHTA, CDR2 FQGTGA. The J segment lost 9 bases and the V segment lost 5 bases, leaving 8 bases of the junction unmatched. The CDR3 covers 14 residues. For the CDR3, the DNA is TGTGCCAGCAGCACAGGGGGCGCTTCTGGTGAGCAGTTCTTC. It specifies CASSTGGASGEQFF.

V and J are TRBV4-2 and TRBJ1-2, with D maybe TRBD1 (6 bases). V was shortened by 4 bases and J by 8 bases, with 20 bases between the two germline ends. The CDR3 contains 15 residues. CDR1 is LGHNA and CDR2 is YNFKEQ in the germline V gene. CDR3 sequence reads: CASSLSLGQGNGYTF. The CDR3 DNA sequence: TGTGCCAGCAGCCTCTCTTTGGGGCAGGGGAACGGCTACACCTTC.

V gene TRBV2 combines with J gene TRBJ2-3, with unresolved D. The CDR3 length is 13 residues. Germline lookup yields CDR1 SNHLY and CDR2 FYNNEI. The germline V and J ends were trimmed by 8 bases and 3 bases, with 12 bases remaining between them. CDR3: CASEYTVTDTQYF. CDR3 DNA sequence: TGTGCCAGCGAGTATACCGTAACAGATACGCAGTATTTT.

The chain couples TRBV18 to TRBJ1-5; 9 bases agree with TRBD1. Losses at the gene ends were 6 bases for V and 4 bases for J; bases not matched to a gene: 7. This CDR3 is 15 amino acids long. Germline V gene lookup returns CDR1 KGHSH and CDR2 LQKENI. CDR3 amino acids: CASSPTGTGNQPQHF. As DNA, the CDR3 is TGTGCCAGCTCCCCTACCGGGACAGGGAATCAGCCCCAGCATTTT.

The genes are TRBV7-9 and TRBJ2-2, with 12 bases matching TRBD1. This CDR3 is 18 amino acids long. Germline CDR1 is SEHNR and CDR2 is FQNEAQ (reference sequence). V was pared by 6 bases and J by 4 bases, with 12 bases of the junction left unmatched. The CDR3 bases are TGTGCCAGCAGACCATCCGGGACAGGGGGCGGTAGCACCGGGGAGCTGTTTTTT. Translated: CASRPSGTGGGSTGELFF.

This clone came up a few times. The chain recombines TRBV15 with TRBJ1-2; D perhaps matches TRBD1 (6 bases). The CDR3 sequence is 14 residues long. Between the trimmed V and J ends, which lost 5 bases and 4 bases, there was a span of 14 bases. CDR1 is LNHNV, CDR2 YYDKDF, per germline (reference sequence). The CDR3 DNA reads TGTGCCACCAGCCGTACCAGGACAGTCTATGGCTACACCTTC. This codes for CATSRTRTVYGYTF.

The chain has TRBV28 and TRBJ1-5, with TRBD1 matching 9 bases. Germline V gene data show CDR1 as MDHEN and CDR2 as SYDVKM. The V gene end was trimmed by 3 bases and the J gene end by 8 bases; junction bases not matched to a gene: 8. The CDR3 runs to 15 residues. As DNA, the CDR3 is TGTGCCAGCAGTTTCGCCGGACAGGGGAGGAAGCCCCAGCATTTT. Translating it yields CASSFAGQGRKPQHF.

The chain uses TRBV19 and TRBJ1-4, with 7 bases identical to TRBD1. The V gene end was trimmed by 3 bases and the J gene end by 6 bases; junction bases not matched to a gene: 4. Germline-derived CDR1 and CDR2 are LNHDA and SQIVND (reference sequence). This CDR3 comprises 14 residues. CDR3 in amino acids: CASSIDTGDEKLFF. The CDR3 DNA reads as TGTGCCAGTAGTATCGACACAGGGGATGAAAAACTGTTTTTT. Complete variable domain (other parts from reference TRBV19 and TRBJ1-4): DGGITQSPKYLFRKEGQNVTLSCEQNLNHDAMYWYRQDPGQGLRLIYYSQIVNDFQKGDIAEGYSVSREKKESFPLTVTSAQKNPTAFYLCASSIDTGDEKLFFGSGTQLSVL.

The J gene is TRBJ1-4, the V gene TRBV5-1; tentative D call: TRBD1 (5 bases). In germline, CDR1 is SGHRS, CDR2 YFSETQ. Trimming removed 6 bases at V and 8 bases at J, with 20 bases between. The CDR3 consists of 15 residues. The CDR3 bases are TGCGCCAGCAAAACCGCGGCGGGGGGTTCGGAAAAACTGTTTTTT. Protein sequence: CASKTAAGGSEKLFF.

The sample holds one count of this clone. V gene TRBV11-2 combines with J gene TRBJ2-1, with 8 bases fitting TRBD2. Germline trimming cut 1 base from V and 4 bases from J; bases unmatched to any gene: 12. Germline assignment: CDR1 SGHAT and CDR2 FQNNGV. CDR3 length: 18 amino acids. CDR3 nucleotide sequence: TGTGCCAGCAGCTTAGGCGGGGTAGCGGGATCTTCGTACAATGAGCAGTTCTTC. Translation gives CASSLGGVAGSSYNEQFF. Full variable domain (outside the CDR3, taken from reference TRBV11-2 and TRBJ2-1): EAGVAQSPRYKIIEKRQSVAFWCNPISGHATLYWYQQILGQGPKLLIQFQNNGVVDDSQLPKDRFSAERLKGVDSTLKIQPAKLEDSAVYLCASSLGGVAGSSYNEQFFGPGTRLTVL.

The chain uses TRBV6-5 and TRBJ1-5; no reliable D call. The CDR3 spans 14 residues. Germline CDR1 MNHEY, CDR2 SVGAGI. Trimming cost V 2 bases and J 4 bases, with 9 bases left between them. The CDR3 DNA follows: TGTGCCAGCAGTTACGGGCCCGCGAATCAGCCCCAGCATTTT. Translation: CASSYGPANQPQHF.

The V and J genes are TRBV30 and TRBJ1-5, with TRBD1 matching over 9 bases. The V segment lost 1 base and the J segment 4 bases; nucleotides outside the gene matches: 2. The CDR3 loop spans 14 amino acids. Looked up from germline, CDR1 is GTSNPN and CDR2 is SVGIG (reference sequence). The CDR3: CAWSGGTGNQPQHF. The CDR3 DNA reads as TGTGCCTGGAGTGGAGGGACAGGGAATCAGCCCCAGCATTTT.

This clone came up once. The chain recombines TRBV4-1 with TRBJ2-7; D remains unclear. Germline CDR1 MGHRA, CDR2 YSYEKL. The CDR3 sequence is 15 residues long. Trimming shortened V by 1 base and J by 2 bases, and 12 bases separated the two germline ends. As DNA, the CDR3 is TGCGCCAGCAGCCAAGTCGGCCTAGGCCCCTACGAGCAGTACTTC. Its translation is CASSQVGLGPYEQYF.

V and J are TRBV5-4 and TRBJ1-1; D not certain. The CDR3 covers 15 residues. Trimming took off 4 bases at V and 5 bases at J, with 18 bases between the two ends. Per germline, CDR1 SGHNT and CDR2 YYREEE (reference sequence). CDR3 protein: CASSPQGRSGTEAFF. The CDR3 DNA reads TGTGCCAGCAGCCCCCAAGGTAGGTCGGGGACTGAAGCTTTCTTT. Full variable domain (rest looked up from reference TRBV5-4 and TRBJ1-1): ETGVTQSPTHLIKTRGQQVTLRCSSQSGHNTVSWYQQALGQGPQFIFQYYREEENGRGNFPPRFSGLQFPNYSSELNVNALELDDSALYLCASSPQGRSGTEAFFGQGTRLTVV.

The CDR3 sequence is CASKAGTGGRAQHF. DNA for the CDR3: TGTGCCAGCAAAGCCGGGACAGGGGGCCGGGCCCAGCATTTT. This rearrangement joins TRBV27 to TRBJ1-5, with 12 positions matching TRBD1. J was trimmed by 11 bases and V by 7 bases; bases with no gene match: 9. The CDR3 contains 14 residues. Germline-derived CDR1 and CDR2 are MNHEY and SMNVEV (reference sequence).

The CDR3 loop is CASSLGGRGRLYSYNEQFF. CDR3 in DNA: TGCGCCAGCAGCTTGGGAGGGCGCGGGAGACTCTACTCCTACAATGAGCAGTTCTTC. The chain has TRBV5-1 and TRBJ2-1; TRBD2 matches at 7 bases. The CDR3 runs to 19 residues. Germline values: CDR1 SGHRS, CDR2 YFSETQ. V dropped 0 bases and J dropped 0; count of bases not matched to a gene: 12.

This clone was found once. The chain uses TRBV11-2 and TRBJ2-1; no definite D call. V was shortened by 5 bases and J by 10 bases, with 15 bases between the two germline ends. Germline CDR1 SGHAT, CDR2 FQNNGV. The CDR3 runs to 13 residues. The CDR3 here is CASSPRTLGEQFF. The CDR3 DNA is TGTGCCAGCAGCCCCCGAACCCTCGGGGAGCAGTTCTTC. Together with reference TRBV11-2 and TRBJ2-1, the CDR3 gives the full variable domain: EAGVAQSPRYKIIEKRQSVAFWCNPISGHATLYWYQQILGQGPKLLIQFQNNGVVDDSQLPKDRFSAERLKGVDSTLKIQPAKLEDSAVYLCASSPRTLGEQFFGPGTRLTVL.

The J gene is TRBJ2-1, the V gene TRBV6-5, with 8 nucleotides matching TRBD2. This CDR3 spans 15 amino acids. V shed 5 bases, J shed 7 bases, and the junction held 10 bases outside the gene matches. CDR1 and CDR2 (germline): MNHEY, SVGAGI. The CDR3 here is CASSSPTSGGNEQFF. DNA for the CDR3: TGTGCCAGCAGTAGCCCTACGTCGGGGGGGAATGAGCAGTTCTTC.

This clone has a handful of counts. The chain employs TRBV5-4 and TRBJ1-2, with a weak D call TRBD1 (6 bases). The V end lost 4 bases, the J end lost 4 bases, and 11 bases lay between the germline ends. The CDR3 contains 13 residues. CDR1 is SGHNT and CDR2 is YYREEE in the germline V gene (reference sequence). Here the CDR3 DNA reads TGTGCCAGCAGCCCTGCACAGGGCTATGGCTACACCTTC. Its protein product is CASSPAQGYGYTF.

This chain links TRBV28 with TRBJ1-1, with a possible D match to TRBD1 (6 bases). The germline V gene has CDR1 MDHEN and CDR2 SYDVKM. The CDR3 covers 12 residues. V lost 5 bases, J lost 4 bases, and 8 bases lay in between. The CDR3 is CASSNRVTEAFF. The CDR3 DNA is TGTGCCAGCAGTAACAGGGTCACTGAAGCTTTCTTT.

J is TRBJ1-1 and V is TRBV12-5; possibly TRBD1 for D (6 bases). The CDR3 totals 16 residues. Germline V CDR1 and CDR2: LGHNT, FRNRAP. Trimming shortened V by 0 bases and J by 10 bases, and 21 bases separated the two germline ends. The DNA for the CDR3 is TGTGCTAGTGGTTTGGTCCTGTCGGGGGGGCCGCGCCGAGCTTTCTTT. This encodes CASGLVLSGGPRRAFF. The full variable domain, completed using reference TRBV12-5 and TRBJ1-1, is DARVTQTPRHKVTEMGQEVTMRCQPILGHNTVFWYRQTMMQGLELLAYFRNRAPLDDSGMPKDRFSAEMPDATLATLKIQPSEPRDSAVYFCASGLVLSGGPRRAFFGQGTRLTVV.

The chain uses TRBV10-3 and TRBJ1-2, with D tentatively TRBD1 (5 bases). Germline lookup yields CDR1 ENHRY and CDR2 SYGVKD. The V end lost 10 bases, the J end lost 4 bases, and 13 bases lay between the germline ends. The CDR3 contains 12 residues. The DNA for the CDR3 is TGTGCCAGCACCGACAGTTCCTATGGCTACACCTTC. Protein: CASTDSSYGYTF.

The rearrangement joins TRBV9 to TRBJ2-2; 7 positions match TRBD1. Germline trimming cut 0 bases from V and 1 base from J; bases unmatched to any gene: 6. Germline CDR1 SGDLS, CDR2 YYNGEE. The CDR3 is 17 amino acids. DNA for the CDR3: TGTGCCAGCAGCGTAGCCGTCCGGACAGGGAACACCGGGGAGCTGTTTTTT. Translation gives CASSVAVRTGNTGELFF.

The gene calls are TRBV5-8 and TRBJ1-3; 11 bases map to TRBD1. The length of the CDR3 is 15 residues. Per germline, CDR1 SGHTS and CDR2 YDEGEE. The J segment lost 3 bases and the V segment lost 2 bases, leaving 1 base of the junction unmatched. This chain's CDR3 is CASSFGTGGGNTIYF. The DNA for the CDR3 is TGTGCCAGCAGCTTTGGGACAGGGGGTGGAAACACCATATATTTT.

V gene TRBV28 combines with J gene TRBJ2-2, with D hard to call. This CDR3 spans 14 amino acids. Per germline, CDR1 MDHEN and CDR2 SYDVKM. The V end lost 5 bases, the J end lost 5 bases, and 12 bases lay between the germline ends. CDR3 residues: CASSRLVITGELFF. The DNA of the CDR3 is TGTGCCAGCAGTCGCCTAGTAATAACCGGGGAGCTGTTTTTT.

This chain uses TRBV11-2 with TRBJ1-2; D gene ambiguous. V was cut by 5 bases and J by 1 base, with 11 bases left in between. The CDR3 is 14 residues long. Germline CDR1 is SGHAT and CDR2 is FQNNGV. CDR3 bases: TGTGCCAGCAGCCCCCCGGGGAATAACTATGGCTACACCTTC. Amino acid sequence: CASSPPGNNYGYTF. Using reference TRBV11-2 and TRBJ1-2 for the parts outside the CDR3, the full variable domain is EAGVAQSPRYKIIEKRQSVAFWCNPISGHATLYWYQQILGQGPKLLIQFQNNGVVDDSQLPKDRFSAERLKGVDSTLKIQPAKLEDSAVYLCASSPPGNNYGYTFGSGTRLTVV.